One and the same sample provided the 32 T cell receptor beta chains below, sequenced in a study of cytomegalovirus exposure and HLA in healthy donors. PCR used 60 Vbeta primers and 13 Jbeta primers. The table came from immunoSEQ multiplex PCR; TCRdb's copy has only in-frame clones and leaves some out. The sample has about 190,000 clones, 80% to 85% seen once; the top ten hold 2.1%. Source material: PBMCs. The receptors were sampled from a woman aged 18-29 years in good health and CMV-seropositive.

V gene TRBV5-1 combines with J gene TRBJ1-1; 7 bases line up with TRBD1. Germline V gene lookup returns CDR1 SGHRS and CDR2 YFSETQ. V lost 4 bases and J lost 6; bases outside the gene matches: 9. This CDR3 spans 14 amino acids. As DNA, the CDR3 is TGCGCCAGCAGCGCCAATACAGGGGCGCCTGAAGCTTTCTTT. This encodes CASSANTGAPEAFF.

The chain joins TRBV7-9 to TRBJ2-2; D remains ambiguous. Trimming shortened V by 6 bases and J by 3 bases, and 11 bases separated the two germline ends. The germline V gene encodes CDR1 SEHNR and CDR2 FQNEAQ (reference sequence). This CDR3 has 14 residues. The CDR3 is CASSWSVYTGELFF. CDR3 in DNA: TGTGCCAGCAGTTGGAGCGTATACACCGGGGAGCTGTTTTTT.

This clone is a singleton in its sample. This chain connects TRBV27 to TRBJ1-6; the D gene is possibly TRBD1 (5 bases). The CDR3 totals 14 residues. The V and J ends lost 8 bases and 2 bases respectively, with 10 bases between them. Germline V lookup: CDR1 MNHEY, CDR2 SMNVEV (reference sequence). For the CDR3, the DNA is TGTGCCAGCCAGGGTCAGCCCTATAATTCACCCCTCCACTTT. Its translation: CASQGQPYNSPLHF.

The V gene is TRBV7-2, the J gene TRBJ1-6, with unresolved D. The germline V gene has CDR1 SGHTA and CDR2 FQGNSA. The CDR3 is 14 residues long. V was pared by 0 bases and J by 7 bases, with 7 bases between. Written as DNA, the CDR3 is TGTGCCAGCAGCTTAGCTCACAGAAATTCACCCCTCCACTTT. This encodes CASSLAHRNSPLHF.

The chain uses TRBV19 and TRBJ2-2, with D perhaps matching TRBD1 (6 bases). CDR3 size: 21 residues. V lost 5 bases and J 0 bases, leaving 28 bases between the germline ends. Per germline, CDR1 LNHDA and CDR2 SQIVND (reference sequence). As DNA, the CDR3 is TGTGCCAGTAGTTCAATCATACAGGGCTCGAAAGTATATTCGAACACCGGGGAGCTGTTTTTT. Protein: CASSSIIQGSKVYSNTGELFF.

The gene calls are TRBV6-4 and TRBJ2-1; 9 nucleotides agree with TRBD2. Trimming removed 6 bases from V and 6 bases from J; junction bases left unmatched: 9. The CDR3 spans 15 residues. From germline, CDR1 is MRHNA and CDR2 SNTAGT. CDR3 DNA sequence: TGTGCCAGCAGGAGAGCGGGGGGCGAGGGCAATGAGCAGTTCTTC. This codes for CASRRAGGEGNEQFF.

This rearrangement joins TRBV6-6 to TRBJ1-4; D gene unclear. The V gene lost 11 bases and the J gene lost 7 bases, with 14 bases spanning the gap. Germline CDR1 reads MNHNY; CDR2 reads SVGAGI (reference sequence). The CDR3 consists of 12 residues. Here the CDR3 reads CAAGTVAEKLFF. For the CDR3, the DNA is TGTGCCGCTGGTACTGTAGCTGAAAAACTGTTTTTT.

The V call is TRBV5-1, the J call TRBJ2-1, with 16 bases identical to TRBD2. Germline V gene data show CDR1 as SGHRS and CDR2 as YFSETQ. The trim removed 3 bases at V and 9 bases at J, leaving 15 bases unmatched. The CDR3 has 19 amino acids. CDR3 protein: CASSSPGLAGGPWVSEQFF. As DNA, the CDR3 is TGCGCCAGCAGCTCGCCGGGACTAGCGGGGGGGCCCTGGGTGAGTGAGCAGTTCTTC. Based on the CDR3 plus reference TRBV5-1 and TRBJ2-1, the full variable domain is KAGVTQTPRYLIKTRGQQVTLSCSPISGHRSVSWYQQTPGQGLQFLFEYFSETQRNKGNFPGRFSGRQFSNSRSEMNVSTLELGDSALYLCASSSPGLAGGPWVSEQFFGPGTRLTVL.

V gene TRBV28 combines with J gene TRBJ2-3; TRBD1 aligns across 10 bases. This CDR3 is 16 amino acids long. The V gene end was trimmed by 7 bases and the J gene end by 3 bases; junction bases not matched to a gene: 10. The germline CDR1 and CDR2 sequences are MDHEN and SYDVKM. The CDR3 sequence: CASTLTTGGATDTQYF. CDR3 DNA: TGTGCCAGCACCTTAACGACAGGGGGCGCGACAGATACGCAGTATTTT.

The chain employs TRBV2 and TRBJ2-5, with D perhaps TRBD2 (6 bases). Judging by the DNA end, TRBJ2-7 fits better; the J call may be wrong. The CDR3 has 13 residues. Germline V lookup: CDR1 SNHLY, CDR2 FYNNEI. The CDR3 DNA is TGTGCCAGCAATGGGGGTAAAGCGGGCGAGCAGTACTTC. It specifies CASNGGKAGEQYF.

CDR3: CASRGWGGYGYTF. For the CDR3, the DNA is TGTGCCAGCAGGGGCTGGGGGGGCTATGGCTACACCTTC. The gene calls are TRBV7-9 and TRBJ1-2; weak D call: TRBD1 (5 bases). The CDR3 sequence is 13 residues long. The V end lost 6 bases, the J end lost 4 bases, and 12 bases lay between the germline ends. From germline, CDR1 is SEHNR and CDR2 FQNEAQ (reference sequence).

V gene TRBV29-1 combines with J gene TRBJ2-3; 8 bases agree with TRBD1. J lost 1 base, V lost 4 bases, and 16 bases had no gene match. Per germline, CDR1 SQVTM and CDR2 ANQGSEA. The CDR3 is 18 residues long. In nucleotides, the CDR3 is TGCAGCGTTGCCGGGACAGGAATATTGGGGGAAGGCACAGATACGCAGTATTTT. It codes for CSVAGTGILGEGTDTQYF.

The genes are TRBV7-6 and TRBJ2-2; TRBD2 aligns across 8 bases. This CDR3 contains 16 residues. J lost 7 bases, V lost 5 bases, and 12 bases had no gene match. Germline loops: CDR1 SGHVS, CDR2 FNYEAQ. The CDR3: CASSKSSGGAGGELFF. For the CDR3, the DNA is TGTGCCAGCAGCAAATCCTCGGGGGGGGCTGGCGGGGAGCTGTTTTTT.

This chain links TRBV5-4 with TRBJ2-3, with 8 positions matching TRBD2. The CDR3 extends over 16 amino acids. Germline V gene data show CDR1 as SGHNT and CDR2 as YYREEE (reference sequence). With 4 bases clipped from V and 6 bases from J, the junction kept 13 bases outside the gene matches. CDR3 in amino acids: CASSPPIAGRGDTQYF. CDR3 DNA sequence: TGTGCCAGCAGCCCCCCCATAGCGGGGCGTGGGGATACGCAGTATTTT. The entire variable domain, with the rest obtained from reference TRBV5-4 and TRBJ2-3, is as follows: ETGVTQSPTHLIKTRGQQVTLRCSSQSGHNTVSWYQQALGQGPQFIFQYYREEENGRGNFPPRFSGLQFPNYSSELNVNALELDDSALYLCASSPPIAGRGDTQYFGPGTRLTVL.

The chain carries TRBV18 and TRBJ2-2, with D unresolved. The germline V gene encodes CDR1 KGHSH and CDR2 LQKENI. Trimming stripped 2 bases from V and 3 bases from J, with 4 bases between. The CDR3 is 13 amino acids. CDR3 coding DNA: TGTGCCAGCTCACCAGGGCACACCGGGGAGCTGTTTTTT. It translates to CASSPGHTGELFF.

The rearrangement uses TRBV19 and TRBJ2-7; 14 bases match TRBD2. V lost 4 bases to trimming and J lost 3 bases; unmatched junction nucleotides: 2. CDR3 length: 15 residues. CDR1 and CDR2 from the germline V gene are LNHDA and SQIVND (reference sequence). The CDR3 sequence: CASSTGTSGGYEQYF. In nucleotides, the CDR3 is TGTGCCAGTAGTACGGGGACTAGCGGGGGCTACGAGCAGTACTTC.

This chain links TRBV6-1 with TRBJ1-2; TRBD1 matches 8 bases. This CDR3 has 14 amino acids. Germline values: CDR1 MNHNS, CDR2 SASEGT. V dropped 3 bases and J dropped 7; count of bases not matched to a gene: 7. The CDR3 nucleotides read TGTGCCAGCAGTGATGTGGGCAGGGGGCTTGGCTACACCTTC. This sequence encodes CASSDVGRGLGYTF.

The chain employs TRBV6-5 and TRBJ2-7, with D possibly TRBD2 on 5 matching bases. In germline, CDR1 is MNHEY, CDR2 SVGAGI. The CDR3 runs to 11 residues. Trimming removed 5 bases at V and 7 bases at J, with 9 bases between. The CDR3, as DNA: TGTGCCAGCAGTGAAGGGAGAGAGCAGTACTTC. This codes for CASSEGREQYF.

The chain recombines TRBV27 with TRBJ1-2, with TRBD1 identical over 12 bases. The germline V gene encodes CDR1 MNHEY and CDR2 SMNVEV (reference sequence). V gave up 5 bases and J gave up 11 bases; unmatched junction bases: 9. CDR3 length equals 14 residues. The CDR3, as DNA: TGTGCCAGCAGTAGCCGGGACAGGGGGCCAATTTACACCTTC. It yields the protein CASSSRDRGPIYTF.

The CDR3 DNA reads TGTGCCAGCAGCCTTACAGGGGGGAGGACTGAAGCTTTCTTT. Protein: CASSLTGGRTEAFF. This chain links TRBV7-9 with TRBJ1-1; TRBD1 matches at 8 bases. CDR3 size: 14 residues. The germline V gene has CDR1 SEHNR and CDR2 FQNEAQ (reference sequence). The junction had 7 bases not matched to a gene; V was cut back by 5 bases and J by 5 bases.

The V and J genes are TRBV2 and TRBJ1-5; a possible D gene is TRBD1 (5 bases). Trimming took 1 base from V and 7 from J, leaving 14 bases between them. CDR3 size: 15 residues. Germline loops: CDR1 SNHLY, CDR2 FYNNEI. In DNA, the CDR3 is TGTGCCAGCAGTGAAGGATGGGGCTCGGGCCAGCCCCAGCATTTT. Protein sequence: CASSEGWGSGQPQHF.

Written as DNA, the CDR3 is TGTGCCAGCAGGGACTACAGGGGGAGGGAACAGCCCCAGCATTTT. It translates to CASRDYRGREQPQHF. The V and J genes are TRBV6-1 and TRBJ1-5; 8 bases are a match to TRBD1. Trimming removed 6 bases from V and 7 bases from J; junction bases left unmatched: 11. The CDR3 consists of 15 residues. Germline V lookup: CDR1 MNHNS, CDR2 SASEGT.

This clone showed up just a few times. This chain uses TRBV2 with TRBJ2-5, with D perhaps matching TRBD2 (6 bases). The DNA end is a closer match to TRBJ2-7, so the J assignment may be wrong. Germline CDR1 SNHLY, CDR2 FYNNEI. CDR3 length: 15 residues. The CDR3 DNA sequence: TGTGCCAGCAGTGCCGCTGGAGGGCCCACCTACGAGCAGTACTTC. Its translation is CASSAAGGPTYEQYF.

The V gene is TRBV4-1, the J gene TRBJ1-1; tentative D call: TRBD1 (6 bases). Germline V gene lookup returns CDR1 MGHRA and CDR2 YSYEKL. V was clipped by 2 bases and J by 0 bases, with 13 bases between them. The CDR3 contains 16 residues. The CDR3 here is CASSQYHGQLNTEAFF. CDR3 coding DNA: TGCGCCAGCAGCCAATACCACGGACAGCTGAACACTGAAGCTTTCTTT.

This clone has just one count. This chain joins TRBV11-2 and TRBJ1-1; D is perhaps TRBD1 (6 bases). Germline CDR1 and CDR2: SGHAT and FQNNGV. The CDR3 extends over 17 amino acids. V lost 1 base and J 1 base, leaving 16 bases between the germline ends. The CDR3 DNA sequence: TGTGCCAGCAGCTTAGGCGGGGGCTATACCAAGAACACTGAAGCTTTCTTT. Its translation is CASSLGGGYTKNTEAFF. The whole variable domain, filled in from reference TRBV11-2 and TRBJ1-1, reads EAGVAQSPRYKIIEKRQSVAFWCNPISGHATLYWYQQILGQGPKLLIQFQNNGVVDDSQLPKDRFSAERLKGVDSTLKIQPAKLEDSAVYLCASSLGGGYTKNTEAFFGQGTRLTVV.

The V and J genes are TRBV14 and TRBJ2-5, with D hard to call. V was clipped by 4 bases and J by 2 bases, with 14 bases between them. Per the germline V gene, CDR1 is SGHDN and CDR2 is FVKESK. This CDR3 has 15 amino acids. CDR3 protein: CASSRANLEQETQYF. As DNA, the CDR3 is TGTGCCAGCAGCCGAGCCAACCTGGAGCAAGAGACCCAGTACTTC.

The sample holds one count of this clone. The V gene is TRBV5-1, the J gene TRBJ2-4, with a possible D match to TRBD1 (6 bases). The CDR3 length is 16 residues. Trimming shortened V by 1 base and J by 6 bases, and 17 bases separated the two germline ends. Germline values: CDR1 SGHRS, CDR2 YFSETQ. Here the CDR3 reads CASSLLGGSDSNIQYF. The CDR3 DNA sequence: TGCGCCAGCAGCTTGCTTGGGGGCTCTGATTCAAACATTCAGTACTTC.

The rearrangement uses TRBV27 and TRBJ1-1, with TRBD1 matching over 7 bases. The CDR3 has 15 amino acids. V shed 4 bases and J 4 bases; nucleotides not matched to a gene: 9. CDR1 and CDR2 from the germline V gene are MNHEY and SMNVEV (reference sequence). The CDR3 here is CASSSETTGATEAFF. The CDR3 DNA reads TGTGCCAGCAGTTCTGAAACCACAGGGGCCACTGAAGCTTTCTTT.

The chain joins TRBV9 to TRBJ2-2; D gene unclear. V was pared by 3 bases and J by 4 bases, with 7 bases between. Germline CDR1 and CDR2: SGDLS and YYNGEE. CDR3 length: 13 amino acids. The CDR3 DNA follows: TGTGCCAGCAGCGCGACTGGCACCGGGGAGCTGTTTTTT. This encodes CASSATGTGELFF.

This clone was counted between two and nine times. CDR3 nucleotide sequence: TGCGCCAGCAGCTTGACTAGCGGGGGGGCCGCAGATACGCAGTATTTT. Amino acid sequence: CASSLTSGGAADTQYF. J is TRBJ2-3 and V is TRBV5-1; 13 positions agree with TRBD2. This CDR3 region has 16 residues. The V gene end was trimmed by 1 base and the J gene end by 4 bases; junction bases not matched to a gene: 3. CDR1 and CDR2 (germline): SGHRS, YFSETQ.

The rearrangement links TRBV2 to TRBJ1-4, with D uncertain. The CDR3 length is 15 residues. Germline V lookup: CDR1 SNHLY, CDR2 FYNNEI. Between the trimmed V and J ends, which lost 5 bases and 4 bases, there was a span of 14 bases. CDR3 protein: CASSPQALFNEKLFF. The DNA for the CDR3 is TGTGCCAGCAGTCCGCAGGCCCTATTTAATGAAAAACTGTTTTTT.

This clone has more than one count but fewer than ten. V is TRBV9 and J is TRBJ2-7, with 8 positions matching TRBD1. CDR3 size: 14 residues. V trimming: 4 bases; J trimming: 6 bases; junction bases outside the gene matches: 9. CDR1 and CDR2 from the germline V gene are SGDLS and YYNGEE. Here the CDR3 reads CASSPGQDPLEQYF. In DNA form, the CDR3 reads TGTGCCAGCAGCCCGGGACAGGATCCCCTCGAGCAGTACTTC.